This TCR beta chain derives from a study of glioma-infiltrating T cells after dendritic cell vaccination. About the research overall: Treatment, given 2003 to 2012, was autologous tumor lysate-pulsed dendritic cell vaccination.

Up to about 2 ug genomic DNA was used for TCRB CDR3 amplification. Produced via immunoSEQ multiplex PCR; TCRdb's table is partial and in-frame only. The profile shows 72,000 or so clones, around nine tenths of them singletons. Described time point: after dendritic cell vaccination, including at tumor progression/relapse. All glioblastoma patients lacked an isocitrate dehydrogenase mutation. The source is a human donor with glioblastoma. The material was blood, obtained after dendritic cell vaccination.

The CDR3 nucleotides read TGTGCCAGCAGCCCTAGACTAGCGGGGGAGCAAGAGACCCAGTACTTC. The encoded protein is CASSPRLAGEQETQYF. The chain couples TRBV11-2 to TRBJ2-5, with 12 bases lining up with TRBD2. V trimming: 5 bases; J trimming: 2 bases; junction bases outside the gene matches: 6. The CDR3 spans 16 residues. Germline-derived CDR1 and CDR2 are SGHAT and FQNNGV.